This record looks at one T cell receptor beta chain sequence and its context. This clonotype has just a few counts. What this receptor recognizes is not known. There are no base qualities to consult, and no much larger clone falls within one base. The source of the sample is a study of blood T cells in healthy people across ages (dated by TCRdb to between 2014 and 2017). Concerning the study at large: In model experiments, roughly one uniquely barcoded TCR beta cDNA molecule per two T cells was captured by template switching. Age-related changes in TCR beta repertoire diversity were measured in the study by deep sequencing normalized with unique cDNA molecular identifiers. The donors were split into four age groups: young (average around 15 years), middle-aged (39), aged (more than 60) and long-lived (approximately 89). To avoid experimental bias, donors of different ages were distributed randomly across sequencing lanes. Using the same blood draw, the study looked at two additional independent replicas of 1 million unique cDNA reads for two donors, one aged 18 to 30 and the other aged 80 or older.

The paper's findings and limits, for the study overall: The percentage of naive T cells measured by flow cytometry correlated strongly with observed TCR beta diversity. Observed TCR beta diversity per million T cells fell roughly linearly with age, and a significant reduction was already apparent by age around 44. Compared with the aged group, more naive CD4+ T cells, fewer expanded clones and increased TCR diversity were shown by the long-lived group, suggesting age selection. Because profiling used bulk unsorted PBMCs, naive and antigen-experienced compartments could not be compared conclusively. Estimates of total diversity from one million sequenced T cells were regarded as lower bounds and underestimates. Because the CMV infection status of the donors was unknown, age-related changes in expanded clonotypes may potentially have been confounded.

The CDR3, from cysteine to phenylalanine, totals 14 residues. The sequence is cut down to CDR3 DNA, 42 bases in frame from base 1. CDR1 MNHNS and CDR2 SASEGT were looked up in the germline V gene. Library method: 5' RACE. The sequencer listed for this sample is Illumina HiSeq 2500. A second PCR of 7 to 11 cycles was run with a J-beta primer mix and a sample-barcoded 5' primer. A unique molecular identifier was introduced onto each TCR beta cDNA molecule by a template-switch 5' adaptor carrying 12 random nucleotides. At least 2.5 million CDR3-containing paired-end reads were obtained from each sample. The Mint cDNA synthesis kit, primed by a TRBC-specific oligonucleotide, was used to synthesize first-strand cDNA from all RNA. Following uracil-DNA glycosylase treatment, a first 18-cycle PCR with universal primers M1SS and BC2_uni_R was performed on all cDNA. In the original analysis: For normalization, 1 million high-quality reads were randomly selected from each sample, with every read carrying a distinct molecular identifier. Instead of being binned into consensus sequences, reads with shared molecular identifiers were discarded. MiTCR, run with a Q25 quality threshold and the strictest error-elimination algorithm, handled CDR3 identification, clonotype clustering and error correction. A nonparametric unseen species model with Euler transformation was used to estimate a lower bound on total TCR beta diversity. The public sequencing data were trimmed at Q25 with fastp and processed into clonotypes with MiXCR by TCRdb, which kept only in-frame beta chains. Rows matching on CDR3 protein sequence are summarized as one entry with the most common DNA and genes. The V and J calls follow TCRdb's processing rather than the paper's. This sample holds about 1,400,000 distinct CDR3 sequences; about 43% were observed only once. 6.5% to 10% of the sample lies in the top ten.

The donors were roughly 39 Caucasian individuals from Russia, aged 6 to 90 years, who were systemically healthy. Each donor gave roughly 11 milliliters of peripheral blood, drawn into EDTA-treated Vacutainer tubes. Ficoll-Paque density-gradient centrifugation was used to isolate PBMCs, with at least 6.5 million per sample. Total RNA, at least 6 micrograms per sample, was extracted from PBMCs with Trizol reagent. For every donor, flow cytometry on a PBMC aliquot measured the percentage of naive CD45RAhigh/CD27high T cells. The TCR was taken from a woman between 18 and 30 years old in good health. Sequencing was performed on blood. The rearranged segments are TRBV6-1 and TRBJ2-4, and 10 bases in between align with TRBD1. Matching the DNA end better, TRBJ2-7 makes the J call doubtful. The nucleotide sequence is given as TGTGCCAGCAGGAAGGACAGGGGGATCAACGAGCAGTACTTC. Its coded protein is CASRKDRGINEQYF.